This T cell receptor (beta chain) was recorded in a study of T cell changes during pregnancy in multiple sclerosis. Here immunoSEQ multiplex PCR was the method, and the copy in TCRdb shows in-frame clones only, minus some. The sample records 70,000 to 95,000 clones, about 94% being singletons. V lost 5 bases to trimming and J lost 6 bases; unmatched junction nucleotides: 6. Germline CDR1 reads MDHEN; CDR2 reads SYDVKM. The CDR3 consists of 15 residues. The clonotype originates from a female donor with multiple sclerosis, enrolled in a pregnancy study. The rearrangement uses TRBV28 and TRBJ1-4; 10 bases align to TRBD1. The sample in question was peripheral blood, obtained in the third trimester of pregnancy. CDR3 nucleotide sequence: TGTGCCAGCAGTGGGGCGGGACAGGGGTATGAAAAACTGTTTTTT. Translation gives CASSGAGQGYEKLFF.